One T cell receptor beta chain is described in this entry. These data are taken from a study of blood T cell repertoires in COVID-19. Across the whole study: Some COVID-19 samples were acute and others convalescent; all came from the United States, Italy and Spain. In each case, the material was cDNA or gDNA derived from T cells, B-cell-depleted T cells, or PBMCs.

Original handling: Quantification of nucleated cells was approximated via reference gene primer amplification. This table comes from immunoSEQ multiplex PCR, and its TCRdb copy is limited to in-frame clones, with some not included. V, J and clone size are those of that table, while D and trimming were read from the DNA. The table has 30,000 or so clones, approximately 95% seen once; the top ten hold around 0.92%. The clonotype was recovered from a male donor with active COVID-19. Sequencing was carried out using peripheral blood.

CDR3 residues: CASSEGAGGIYEQYF. Written as DNA, the CDR3 is TGTGCCAGCAGTGAAGGAGCGGGGGGGATCTACGAGCAGTACTTC. The rearrangement joins TRBV6-1 to TRBJ2-7, with 10 bases fitting TRBD2. The V and J ends lost 1 base and 3 bases, in that order; junction bases with no gene match: 3. Germline CDR1 reads MNHNS; CDR2 reads SASEGT. The CDR3 runs 15 residues.